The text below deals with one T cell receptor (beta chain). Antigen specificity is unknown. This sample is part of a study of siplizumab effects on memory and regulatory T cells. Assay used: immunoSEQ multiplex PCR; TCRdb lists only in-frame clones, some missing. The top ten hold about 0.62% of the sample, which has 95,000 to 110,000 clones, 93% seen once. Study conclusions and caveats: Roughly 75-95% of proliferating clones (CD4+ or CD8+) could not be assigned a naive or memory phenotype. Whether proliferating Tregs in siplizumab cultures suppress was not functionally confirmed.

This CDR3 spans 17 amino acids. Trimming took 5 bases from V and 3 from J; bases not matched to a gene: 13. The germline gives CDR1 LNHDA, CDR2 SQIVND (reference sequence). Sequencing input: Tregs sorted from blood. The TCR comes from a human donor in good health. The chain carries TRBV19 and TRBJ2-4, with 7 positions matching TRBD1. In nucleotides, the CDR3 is TGTGCCAGTAGTGTGACAGGGATTGGAGTTGGCAAAAACATTCAGTACTTC. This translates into CASSVTGIGVGKNIQYF. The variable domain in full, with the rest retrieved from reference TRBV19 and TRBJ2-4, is DGGITQSPKYLFRKEGQNVTLSCEQNLNHDAMYWYRQDPGQGLRLIYYSQIVNDFQKGDIAEGYSVSREKKESFPLTVTSAQKNPTAFYLCASSVTGIGVGKNIQYFGAGTRLSVL.